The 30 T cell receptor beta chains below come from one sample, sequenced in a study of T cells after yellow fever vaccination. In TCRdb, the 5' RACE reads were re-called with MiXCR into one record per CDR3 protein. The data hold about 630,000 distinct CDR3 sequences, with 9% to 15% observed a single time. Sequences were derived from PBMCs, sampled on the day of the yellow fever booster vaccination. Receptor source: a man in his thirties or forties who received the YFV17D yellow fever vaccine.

The CDR3 nucleotides are TGTGCCAGTAGGGAATCTACAGGGGGCAATCAGCCCCAGCATTTT. Amino acids: CASRESTGGNQPQHF. The chain joins TRBV19 to TRBJ1-5, with 7 bases that match TRBD1. From germline, CDR1 is LNHDA and CDR2 SQIVND (reference sequence). This CDR3 is built from 15 residues. V dropped 6 bases and J dropped 2; count of bases not matched to a gene: 7.

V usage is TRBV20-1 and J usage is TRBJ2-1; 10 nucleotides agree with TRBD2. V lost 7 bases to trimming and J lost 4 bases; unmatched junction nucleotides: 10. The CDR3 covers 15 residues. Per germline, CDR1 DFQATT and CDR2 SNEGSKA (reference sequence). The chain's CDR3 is CSGGEGSGRYNEQFF. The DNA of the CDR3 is TGCAGTGGGGGGGAGGGTAGCGGGAGGTACAATGAGCAGTTCTTC.

The CDR3 sequence is CASSFQGRLGREQFF. CDR3 sequence (DNA): TGTGCCAGCAGTTTTCAGGGGAGGTTAGGTCGGGAGCAGTTCTTC. This chain links TRBV12-3 or TRBV12-4 with TRBJ2-1; D may match TRBD1 or TRBD2 (6 bases each). This CDR3 comprises 15 residues. The V end was cut by 3 bases, the J end by 10 bases, with 19 bases between.

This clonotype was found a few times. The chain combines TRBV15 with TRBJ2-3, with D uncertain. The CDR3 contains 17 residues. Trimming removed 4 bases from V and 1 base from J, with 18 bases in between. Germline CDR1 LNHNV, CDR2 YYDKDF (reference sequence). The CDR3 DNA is TGTGCCACCAGCAAAGATATACTTGGCGGAGGCACAGATACGCAGTATTTT. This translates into CATSKDILGGGTDTQYF.

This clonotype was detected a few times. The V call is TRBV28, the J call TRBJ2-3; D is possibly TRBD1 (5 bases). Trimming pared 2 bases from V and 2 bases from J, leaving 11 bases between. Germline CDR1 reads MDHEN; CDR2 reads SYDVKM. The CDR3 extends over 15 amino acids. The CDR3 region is CASSLVGHFTDTQYF. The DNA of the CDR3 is TGTGCCAGCAGTTTAGTTGGACACTTCACAGATACGCAGTATTTT.

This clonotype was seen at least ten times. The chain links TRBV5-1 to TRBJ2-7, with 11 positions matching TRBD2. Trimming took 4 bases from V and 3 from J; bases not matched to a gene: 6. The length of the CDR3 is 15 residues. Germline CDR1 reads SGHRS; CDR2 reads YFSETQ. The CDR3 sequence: CASSLLAGGSYEQYF. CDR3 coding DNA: TGCGCCAGCAGCCTTCTAGCGGGAGGAAGCTACGAGCAGTACTTC.

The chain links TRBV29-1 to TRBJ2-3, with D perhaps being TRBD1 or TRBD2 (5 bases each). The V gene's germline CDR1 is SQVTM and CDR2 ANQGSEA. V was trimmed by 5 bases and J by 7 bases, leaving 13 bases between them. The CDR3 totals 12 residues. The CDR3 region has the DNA TGCAGCGTTACCTGGGGCGGGTATACGCAGTATTTT. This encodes CSVTWGGYTQYF.

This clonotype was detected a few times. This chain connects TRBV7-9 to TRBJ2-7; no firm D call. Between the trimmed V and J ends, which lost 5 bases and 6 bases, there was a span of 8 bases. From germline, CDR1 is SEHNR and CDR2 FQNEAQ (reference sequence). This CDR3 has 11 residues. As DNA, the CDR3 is TGTGCCAGCAGCCGTGATGTCGAGCAGTACTTC. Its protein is CASSRDVEQYF.

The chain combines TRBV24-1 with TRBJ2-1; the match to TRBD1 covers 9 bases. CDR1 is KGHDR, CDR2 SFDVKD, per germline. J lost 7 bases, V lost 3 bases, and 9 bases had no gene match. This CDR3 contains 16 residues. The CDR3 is CATSDGGTGHLNEQFF. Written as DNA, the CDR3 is TGTGCCACCAGTGATGGTGGGACAGGGCATTTGAATGAGCAGTTCTTC.

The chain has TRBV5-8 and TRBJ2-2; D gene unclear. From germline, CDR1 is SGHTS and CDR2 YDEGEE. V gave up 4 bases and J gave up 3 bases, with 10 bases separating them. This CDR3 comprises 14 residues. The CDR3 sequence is CASSLEHYTGELFF. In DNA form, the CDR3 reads TGTGCCAGCAGCCTGGAGCACTACACCGGGGAGCTGTTTTTT.

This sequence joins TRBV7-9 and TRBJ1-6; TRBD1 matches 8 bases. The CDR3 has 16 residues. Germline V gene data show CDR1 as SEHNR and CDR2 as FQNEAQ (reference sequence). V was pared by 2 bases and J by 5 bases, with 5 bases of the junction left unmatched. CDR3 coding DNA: TGTGCCAGCAGCTTATCCACAGGGGGAAATAATTCACCCCTCCACTTT. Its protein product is CASSLSTGGNNSPLHF.

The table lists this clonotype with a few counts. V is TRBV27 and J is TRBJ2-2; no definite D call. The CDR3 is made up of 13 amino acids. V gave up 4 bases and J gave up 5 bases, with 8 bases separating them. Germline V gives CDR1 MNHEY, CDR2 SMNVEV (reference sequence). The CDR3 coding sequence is TGTGCCAGCAGTTCCCTCCAAACCGGGGAGCTGTTTTTT. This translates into CASSSLQTGELFF.

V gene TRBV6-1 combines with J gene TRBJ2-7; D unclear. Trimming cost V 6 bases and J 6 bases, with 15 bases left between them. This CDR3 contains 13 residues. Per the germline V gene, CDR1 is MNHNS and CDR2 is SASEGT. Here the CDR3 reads CASSARELSEQYF. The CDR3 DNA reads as TGTGCCAGCAGCGCTCGAGAGCTATCCGAGCAGTACTTC.

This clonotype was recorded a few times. The CDR3 bases are TGCAGTGCCGGAGAGGATCAACTAGCCAAAAACATTCAGTACTTC. Protein sequence: CSAGEDQLAKNIQYF. The chain employs TRBV20-1 and TRBJ2-4; D remains unclear. The germline V gene has CDR1 DFQATT and CDR2 SNEGSKA (reference sequence). Trimming stripped 6 bases from V and 0 bases from J, with 15 bases between. The CDR3 consists of 15 residues.

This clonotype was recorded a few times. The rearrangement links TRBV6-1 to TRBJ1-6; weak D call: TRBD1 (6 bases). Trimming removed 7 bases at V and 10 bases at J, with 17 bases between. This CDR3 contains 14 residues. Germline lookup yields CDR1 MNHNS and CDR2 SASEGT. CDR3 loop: CASTRQGQGSPLHF. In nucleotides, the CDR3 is TGTGCCAGCACCCGGCAGGGGCAGGGCTCACCCCTCCACTTT.

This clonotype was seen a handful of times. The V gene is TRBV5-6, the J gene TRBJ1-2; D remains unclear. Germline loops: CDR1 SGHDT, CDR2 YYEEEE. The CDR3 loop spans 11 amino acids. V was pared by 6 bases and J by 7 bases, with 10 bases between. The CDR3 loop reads CASNSLGGYTF. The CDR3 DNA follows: TGTGCCAGCAACTCCCTCGGTGGCTACACCTTC.

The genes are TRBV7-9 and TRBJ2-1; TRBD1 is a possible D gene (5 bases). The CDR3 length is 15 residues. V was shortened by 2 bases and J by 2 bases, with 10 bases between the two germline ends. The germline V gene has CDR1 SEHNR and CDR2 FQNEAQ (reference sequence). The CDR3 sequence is CASSLSGAPYNEQFF. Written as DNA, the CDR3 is TGTGCCAGCAGCTTATCTGGGGCCCCCTACAATGAGCAGTTCTTC.

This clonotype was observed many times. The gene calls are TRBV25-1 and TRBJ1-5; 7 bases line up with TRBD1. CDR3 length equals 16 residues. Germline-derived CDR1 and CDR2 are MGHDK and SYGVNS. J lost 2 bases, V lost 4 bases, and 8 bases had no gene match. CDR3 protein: CASSGATGDGNQPQHF. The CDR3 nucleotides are TGTGCCAGCAGTGGTGCTACAGGGGACGGCAATCAGCCCCAGCATTTT.

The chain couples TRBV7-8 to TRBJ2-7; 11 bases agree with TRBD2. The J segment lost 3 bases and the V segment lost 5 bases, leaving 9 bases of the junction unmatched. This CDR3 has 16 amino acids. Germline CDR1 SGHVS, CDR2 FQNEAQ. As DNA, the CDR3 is TGTGCCAGCAGCAGTACCGGGACTAGCGGATTCTACGAGCAGTACTTC. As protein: CASSSTGTSGFYEQYF.

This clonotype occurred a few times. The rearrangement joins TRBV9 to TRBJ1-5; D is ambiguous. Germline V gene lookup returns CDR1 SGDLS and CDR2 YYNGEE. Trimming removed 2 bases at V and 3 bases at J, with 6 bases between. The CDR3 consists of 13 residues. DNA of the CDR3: TGTGCCAGCAGCGTCTCCCCCAATCAGCCCCAGCATTTT. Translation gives CASSVSPNQPQHF. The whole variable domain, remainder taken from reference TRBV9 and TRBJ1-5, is DSGVTQTPKHLITATGQRVTLRCSPRSGDLSVYWYQQSLDQGLQFLIQYYNGEERAKGNILERFSAQQFPDLHSELNLSSLELGDSALYFCASSVSPNQPQHFGDGTRLSIL.

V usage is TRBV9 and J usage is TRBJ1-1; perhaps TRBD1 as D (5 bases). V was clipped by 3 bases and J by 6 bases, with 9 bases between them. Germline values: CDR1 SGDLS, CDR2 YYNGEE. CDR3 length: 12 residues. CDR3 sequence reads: CASSGQGAEAFF. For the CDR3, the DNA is TGTGCCAGCAGCGGTCAGGGTGCTGAAGCTTTCTTT.

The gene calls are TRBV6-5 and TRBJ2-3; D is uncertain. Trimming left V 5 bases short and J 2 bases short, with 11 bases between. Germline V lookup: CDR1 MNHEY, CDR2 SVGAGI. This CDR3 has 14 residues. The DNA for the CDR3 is TGTGCCAGCAGTCACACCCTCCCCACAGATACGCAGTATTTT. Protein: CASSHTLPTDTQYF.

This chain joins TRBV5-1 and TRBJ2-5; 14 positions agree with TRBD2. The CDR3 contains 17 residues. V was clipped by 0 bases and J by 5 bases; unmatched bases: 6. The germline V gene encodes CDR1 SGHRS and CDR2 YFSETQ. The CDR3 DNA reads TGCGCCAGCAGCTTGGCCAGGACTAGCGGGAGGTTGGAGACCCAGTACTTC. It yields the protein CASSLARTSGRLETQYF.

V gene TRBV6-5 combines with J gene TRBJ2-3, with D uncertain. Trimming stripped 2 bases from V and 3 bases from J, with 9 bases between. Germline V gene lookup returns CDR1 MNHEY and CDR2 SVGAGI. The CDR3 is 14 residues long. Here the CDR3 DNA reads TGTGCCAGCAGTTACGCCCGTGGGACAGATACGCAGTATTTT. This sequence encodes CASSYARGTDTQYF.

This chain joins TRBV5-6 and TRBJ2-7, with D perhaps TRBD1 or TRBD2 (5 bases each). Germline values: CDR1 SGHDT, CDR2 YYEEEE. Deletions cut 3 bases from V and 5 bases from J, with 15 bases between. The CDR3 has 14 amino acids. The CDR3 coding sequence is TGTGCCAGCAGCTCAGGGAGCAGGGAAGACGAGCAGTACTTC. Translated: CASSSGSREDEQYF.

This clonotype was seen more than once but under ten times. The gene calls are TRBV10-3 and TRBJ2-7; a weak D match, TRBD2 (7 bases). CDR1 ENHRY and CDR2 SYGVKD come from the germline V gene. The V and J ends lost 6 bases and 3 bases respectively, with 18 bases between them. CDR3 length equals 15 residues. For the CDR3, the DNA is TGTGCCATCAGCGACCGGGACAAGCGGGGCTACGAGCAGTACTTC. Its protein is CAISDRDKRGYEQYF.

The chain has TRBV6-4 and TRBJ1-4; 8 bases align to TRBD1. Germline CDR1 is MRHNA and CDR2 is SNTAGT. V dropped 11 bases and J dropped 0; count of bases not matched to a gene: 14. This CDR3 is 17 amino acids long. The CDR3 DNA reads TGTGCCGCAGCCCTAAAGGACAGGGTTGCAACTAATGAAAAACTGTTTTTT. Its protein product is CAAALKDRVATNEKLFF.

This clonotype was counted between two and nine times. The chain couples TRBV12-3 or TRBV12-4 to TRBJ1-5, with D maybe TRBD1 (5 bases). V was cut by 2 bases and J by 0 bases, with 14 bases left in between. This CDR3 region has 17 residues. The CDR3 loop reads CASSLRQQVYSNQPQHF. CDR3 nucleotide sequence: TGTGCCAGCAGTTTAAGGCAACAGGTTTATAGCAATCAGCCCCAGCATTTT.

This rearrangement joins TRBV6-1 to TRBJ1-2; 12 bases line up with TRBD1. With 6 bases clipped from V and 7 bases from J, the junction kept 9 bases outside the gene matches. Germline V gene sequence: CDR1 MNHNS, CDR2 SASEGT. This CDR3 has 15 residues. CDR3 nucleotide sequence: TGTGCCAGCAGCCACAGGGACAGGGGGCTCAGTGGCTACACCTTC. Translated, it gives CASSHRDRGLSGYTF.

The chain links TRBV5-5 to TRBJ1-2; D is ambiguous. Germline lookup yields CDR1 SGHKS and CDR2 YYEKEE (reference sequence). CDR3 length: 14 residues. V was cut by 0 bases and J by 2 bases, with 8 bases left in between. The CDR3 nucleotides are TGTGCCAGCAGCTTGGATTCGGGGAACTATGGCTACACCTTC. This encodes CASSLDSGNYGYTF.